This entry concerns a single TCR beta chain. In the original analysis: Estimation of nucleated cell counts was performed using reference gene primer amplification. Profiling relied on immunoSEQ multiplex PCR, and the TCRdb table lists in-frame clones only, not all of them. The V and J calls and clone size come from that table; D and trimming were worked out from the DNA. The profile covers 140,000 or so clones, with 65% to 80% appearing a single time and roughly 17% taken by the ten largest. The data stem from a study of blood T cell repertoires in COVID-19. As for the study in general: Researchers got acute and convalescent COVID-19 samples from the United States, Italy and Spain. The analysed material was cDNA or gDNA that came from T cells, B-cell-depleted T cells, or PBMCs.

Germline CDR1 SGHNT, CDR2 YENEEA. The CDR3 runs 16 residues. The ends lost 5 bases at V and 4 bases at J; junction bases unmatched: 9. The clonotype originates from a man aged 50-60 years with acute or convalescent COVID-19. Sequenced: peripheral blood. This chain connects TRBV11-3 to TRBJ2-2; TRBD1 aligns across 8 bases. The CDR3 protein is CASSQRTGTGTGELFF. DNA for the CDR3: TGTGCCAGCAGCCAGAGGACAGGGACCGGCACCGGGGAGCTGTTTTTT. Full variable domain (remainder filled in from reference TRBV11-3 and TRBJ2-2): EAGVVQSPRYKIIEKKQPVAFWCNPISGHNTLYWYLQNLGQGPELLIRYENEEAVDDSQLPKDRFSAERLKGVDSTLKIQPAELGDSAVYLCASSQRTGTGTGELFFGEGSRLTVL.